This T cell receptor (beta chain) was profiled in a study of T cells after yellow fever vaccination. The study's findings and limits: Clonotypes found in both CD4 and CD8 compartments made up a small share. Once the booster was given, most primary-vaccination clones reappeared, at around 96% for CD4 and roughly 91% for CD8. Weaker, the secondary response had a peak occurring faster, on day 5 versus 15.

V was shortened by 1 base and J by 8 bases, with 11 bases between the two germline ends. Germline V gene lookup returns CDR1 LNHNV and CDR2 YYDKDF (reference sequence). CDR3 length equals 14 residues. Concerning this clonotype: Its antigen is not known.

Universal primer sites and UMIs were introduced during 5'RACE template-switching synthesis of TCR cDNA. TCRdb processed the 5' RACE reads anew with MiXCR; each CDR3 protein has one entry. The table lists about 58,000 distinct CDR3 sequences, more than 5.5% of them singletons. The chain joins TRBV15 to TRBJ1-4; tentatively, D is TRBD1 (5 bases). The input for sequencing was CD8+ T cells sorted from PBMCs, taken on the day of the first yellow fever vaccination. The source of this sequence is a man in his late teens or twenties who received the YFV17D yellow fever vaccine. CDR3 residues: CATSRADSWEKLFF. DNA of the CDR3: TGTGCCACCAGCAGAGCCGACAGTTGGGAAAAACTGTTTTTT.